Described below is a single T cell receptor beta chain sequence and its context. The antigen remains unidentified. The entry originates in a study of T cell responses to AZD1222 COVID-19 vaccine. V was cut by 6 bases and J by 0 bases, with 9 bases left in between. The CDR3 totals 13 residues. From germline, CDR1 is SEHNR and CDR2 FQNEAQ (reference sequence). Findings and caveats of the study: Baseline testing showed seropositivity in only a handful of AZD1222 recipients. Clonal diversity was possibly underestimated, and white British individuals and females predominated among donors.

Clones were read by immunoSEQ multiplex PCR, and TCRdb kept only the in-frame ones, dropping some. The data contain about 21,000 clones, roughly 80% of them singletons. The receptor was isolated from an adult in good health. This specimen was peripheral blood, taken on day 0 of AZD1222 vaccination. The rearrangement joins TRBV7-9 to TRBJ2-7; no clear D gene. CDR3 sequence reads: CASSKYTSYEQYF. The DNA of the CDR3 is TGTGCCAGCAGTAAGTACACCTCCTACGAGCAGTACTTC. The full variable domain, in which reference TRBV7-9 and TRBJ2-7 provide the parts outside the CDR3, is DTGVSQNPRHKITKRGQNVTFRCDPISEHNRLYWYRQTLGQGPEFLTYFQNEAQLEKSRLLSDRFSAERPKGSFSTLEIQRTEQGDSAMYLCASSKYTSYEQYFGPGTRLTVT.